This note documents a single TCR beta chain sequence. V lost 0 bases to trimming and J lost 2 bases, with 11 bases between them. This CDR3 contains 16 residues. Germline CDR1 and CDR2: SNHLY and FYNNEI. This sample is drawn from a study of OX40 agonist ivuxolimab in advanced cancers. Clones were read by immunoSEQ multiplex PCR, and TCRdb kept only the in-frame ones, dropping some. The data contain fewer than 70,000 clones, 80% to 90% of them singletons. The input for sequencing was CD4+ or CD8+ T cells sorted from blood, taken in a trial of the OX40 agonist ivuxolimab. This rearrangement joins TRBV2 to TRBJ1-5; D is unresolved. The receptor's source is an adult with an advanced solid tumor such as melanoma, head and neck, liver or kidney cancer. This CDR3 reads CASSEAPSVGNQPQHF. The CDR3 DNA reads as TGTGCCAGCAGTGAAGCGCCTTCGGTGGGCAATCAGCCCCAGCATTTT.